This TCR beta chain came from a study of blood T cell repertoires in COVID-19. While infection was still active, Seattle patients were enrolled and then followed longitudinally. The data were produced by immunoSEQ multiplex PCR, yet TCRdb's version contains in-frame clones alone and is incomplete. This table holds about 150,000 clones, roughly 88% found once. Germline CDR1 SGHTA, CDR2 FQGNSA. The ends were cut back, 6 bases at V and 8 bases at J, with 14 bases in the middle. This CDR3 spans 14 amino acids. The sequencing input was peripheral blood. The chain carries TRBV7-2 and TRBJ1-6, with a weak D call TRBD1 (6 bases). The source of this sequence is a man aged 55 to 70 with COVID-19, enrolled during active disease. The CDR3 sequence is CASSVGQGYSPLHF. CDR3 DNA sequence: TGTGCCAGCAGTGTGGGGCAGGGGTATTCACCCCTCCACTTT.